This T cell receptor beta chain is drawn from a study of control samples from healthy donors and cancer patients. The data were produced by immunoSEQ multiplex PCR, yet TCRdb's version contains in-frame clones alone and is incomplete. The table includes 120,000 to 150,000 clones, 90% to 95% detected once. Unmatched junction bases numbered 2, after V lost 0 bases and J lost 0 bases. The CDR3 has 15 amino acids. Germline lookup yields CDR1 SGHRS and CDR2 YFSETQ. The sequencing input was blood. The sequence was collected from a man aged 35-49 years in good health. The chain joins TRBV5-1 to TRBJ2-7, with 8 bases matching TRBD1. This chain's CDR3 is CASSLVQGVSYEQYF. The CDR3 DNA sequence: TGCGCCAGCAGCTTGGTACAGGGGGTCTCCTACGAGCAGTACTTC.